The entry below describes one T cell receptor (beta chain). Antigen specificity is unknown. J was trimmed by 4 bases and V by 4 bases; bases with no gene match: 6. Germline CDR1 is PRHDT and CDR2 is FYEKMQ (reference sequence). The CDR3 length is 15 residues. 60 Vbeta and 13 Jbeta primers were used in PCR. Profiled with immunoSEQ multiplex PCR; TCRdb holds only in-frame clones, not every one. The data show approximately 150,000 clones, 68% seen once. This sample was taken from a study of cytomegalovirus exposure and HLA in healthy donors. Whole-study results and caveats: Presence/absence analyses supposed approximately even sequencing depth among donors. Later analysis identified a missense DCLRE1C variant that was linked to TCR beta V- and J-gene trimming. Indistinguishability led to the exclusion of some V segments, TRBV6-2 and TRBV6-3 included.

The donors gave bone marrow, and they were healthy. The V and J genes are TRBV13 and TRBJ1-2; the match to TRBD1 covers 10 bases. What was sequenced was PBMCs. This clonotype was sampled from a woman aged 18-30 years in good health and CMV-seropositive. CDR3 amino acids: CASSSGQGLGYGYTF. The CDR3 DNA sequence: TGTGCCAGCAGCTCGGGACAGGGGCTCGGCTATGGCTACACCTTC. The whole variable domain, remainder taken from reference TRBV13 and TRBJ1-2, is AAGVIQSPRHLIKEKRETATLKCYPIPRHDTVYWYQQGPGQDPQFLISFYEKMQSDKGSIPDRFSAQQFSDYHSELNMSSLELGDSALYFCASSSGQGLGYGYTFGSGTRLTVV.